The 27 T cell receptor beta chains below all came from one sample that was sequenced in a study of cytomegalovirus exposure and HLA in healthy donors. The PCR was carried out with 60 Vbeta primers and 13 Jbeta primers. Sequencing was performed with immunoSEQ multiplex PCR; in TCRdb, only in-frame clones are kept and a portion is missing. In the table there are under 200,000 clones, roughly 60% of which are singletons. The specimen sequenced was PBMCs. These receptors were taken from a man aged 35-49 years in good health and CMV-seronegative.

The chain joins TRBV30 to TRBJ2-5; possible D gene TRBD1, 6 bases. Germline CDR1 reads GTSNPN; CDR2 reads SVGIG (reference sequence). This CDR3 region has 13 residues. Trimming removed 5 bases at V and 5 bases at J, with 15 bases between. CDR3 sequence reads: CAWGDTRRETQYF. CDR3 sequence (DNA): TGTGCCTGGGGGGACACGCGGAGGGAGACCCAGTACTTC.

The rearrangement uses TRBV27 and TRBJ2-7; 8 nucleotides align to TRBD2. This CDR3 has 15 residues. The ends lost 6 bases at V and 2 bases at J; junction bases unmatched: 9. CDR1 is MNHEY, CDR2 SMNVEV, per germline (reference sequence). CDR3 loop: CASSPSQRGTYEQYF. In DNA, the CDR3 is TGTGCCAGCAGCCCCTCCCAGCGGGGGACCTACGAGCAGTACTTC.

The chain is built from TRBV25-1 and TRBJ2-5, with 7 bases identical to TRBD2. Looked up from germline, CDR1 is MGHDK and CDR2 is SYGVNS. After removal of 8 bases from V and 3 bases from J, the junction contained 6 bases not matched to a gene. The CDR3 extends over 13 amino acids. This CDR3 is CASGASGKETQYF. Here the CDR3 DNA reads TGTGCCAGCGGAGCTAGCGGTAAAGAGACCCAGTACTTC.

The V call is TRBV7-8, the J call TRBJ2-1, with 8 positions matching TRBD1. The CDR3 covers 13 residues. Looked up from germline, CDR1 is SGHVS and CDR2 is FQNEAQ. Trimming took 4 bases from V and 6 from J; bases not matched to a gene: 2. CDR3: CASSSTGVNEQFF. The CDR3 DNA sequence: TGTGCCAGCAGCTCGACAGGGGTCAATGAGCAGTTCTTC.

V and J are TRBV19 and TRBJ1-1, with D unclear. CDR3 length: 13 amino acids. Trimming stripped 0 bases from V and 8 bases from J, with 10 bases between. CDR1 LNHDA and CDR2 SQIVND come from the germline V gene (reference sequence). CDR3 sequence (DNA): TGTGCCAGTAGTATAGACGCGACGGGGGAAGCTTTCTTT. This codes for CASSIDATGEAFF.

The rearrangement links TRBV5-8 to TRBJ2-7, with D tentatively TRBD2 (6 bases). With 2 bases removed from V and 6 bases from J, the gap between germline ends came to 9 bases. The CDR3 spans 12 residues. Germline CDR1 is SGHTS and CDR2 is YDEGEE. The CDR3: CASSFSRGEQYF. For the CDR3, the DNA is TGTGCCAGCAGCTTTTCGCGGGGCGAGCAGTACTTC.

In its sample, this clone was seen a few times. The chain links TRBV7-2 to TRBJ2-7, with D uncertain. The CDR3 totals 14 residues. V lost 2 bases, J lost 4 bases, and 12 bases lay in between. Germline CDR1 is SGHTA and CDR2 is FQGNSA. CDR3 bases: TGTGCCAGCAGCTTATCCCCCCAGATTTACGAGCAGTACTTC. Its translation is CASSLSPQIYEQYF.

This clone was seen more than once but under ten times. The chain combines TRBV6-5 with TRBJ1-5, with D possibly being TRBD1 (6 bases). CDR1 MNHEY and CDR2 SVGAGI come from the germline V gene. CDR3 size: 14 residues. With 5 bases removed from V and 4 bases from J, the gap between germline ends came to 12 bases. CDR3 residues: CASSEGGENQPQHF. In DNA, the CDR3 is TGTGCCAGCAGTGAAGGGGGTGAGAATCAGCCCCAGCATTTT.

A single count supports this clone. The V gene is TRBV9, the J gene TRBJ2-6, with a weak D call TRBD1 (6 bases). The CDR3 loop spans 17 amino acids. Germline V gene lookup returns CDR1 SGDLS and CDR2 YYNGEE. The V end lost 2 bases, the J end lost 0 bases, and 12 bases lay between the germline ends. CDR3 sequence reads: CASSVDSEYSGANVLTF. CDR3 nucleotides: TGTGCCAGCAGCGTGGACAGTGAATACTCTGGGGCCAACGTCCTGACTTTC.

This clone was observed once. The chain couples TRBV6-6 to TRBJ2-3; TRBD2 aligns across 10 bases. CDR1 is MNHNY, CDR2 SVGAGI, per germline (reference sequence). The trim removed 6 bases at V and 0 bases at J, leaving 6 bases unmatched. This CDR3 has 16 residues. The CDR3 DNA reads as TGTGCCAGCAGCTCCCTAGCGGGGGCTAGCACAGATACGCAGTATTTT. It yields the protein CASSSLAGASTDTQYF.

This clone occurred once. The chain combines TRBV7-2 with TRBJ2-5, with 11 nucleotides matching TRBD2. There are 18 residues in the CDR3. The J segment lost 4 bases and the V segment lost 6 bases, leaving 16 bases of the junction unmatched. Germline CDR1 and CDR2: SGHTA and FQGNSA. CDR3 loop: CASSAGTRASGRTETQYF. In nucleotides, the CDR3 is TGTGCCAGCAGTGCCGGGACTCGGGCTAGCGGGAGGACAGAGACCCAGTACTTC. The full variable domain, rest sourced from reference TRBV7-2 and TRBJ2-5, is GAGVSQSPSNKVTEKGKDVELRCDPISGHTALYWYRQSLGQGLEFLIYFQGNSAPDKSGLPSDRFSAERTGGSVSTLTIQRTQQEDSAVYLCASSAGTRASGRTETQYFGPGTRLLVL.

This clone was counted between two and nine times. The rearrangement joins TRBV7-2 to TRBJ2-1; tentatively, D is TRBD1 (5 bases). Germline CDR1 is SGHTA and CDR2 is FQGNSA. V was clipped by 5 bases and J by 12 bases, with 11 bases between them. The CDR3 covers 11 residues. The CDR3 coding sequence is TGTGCCAGCAGCGAACAGGTGGCGCAGTTCTTC. It translates to CASSEQVAQFF.

This chain joins TRBV1 and TRBJ2-7; the listed D gene, TRBD2, was not tested against the DNA. TRBV1 is an annotated pseudogene. The CDR3 sequence is 15 residues long. The CDR3 reads CTSPTPGLARGEQYF. The CDR3 coding sequence is TGCACCAGCCCTACTCCGGGACTCGCCCGGGGCGAGCAGTACTTC.

The chain recombines TRBV6-1 with TRBJ1-6; possible D gene TRBD1, 6 bases. The germline V gene encodes CDR1 MNHNS and CDR2 SASEGT. The CDR3 extends over 13 amino acids. V lost 7 bases and J lost 7, with 11 bases in between. The CDR3 coding sequence is TGTGCCAGCAATGCAGGGGTAAATTCACCCCTCCACTTT. This gives the protein CASNAGVNSPLHF.

The V and J genes are TRBV15 and TRBJ1-2, with 9 bases aligning to TRBD1. Germline-derived CDR1 and CDR2 are LNHNV and YYDKDF (reference sequence). Losses at the gene ends were 5 bases for V and 1 base for J; bases not matched to a gene: 8. This CDR3 is 16 amino acids long. CDR3 protein: CATSVVPGQGNYGYTF. CDR3 sequence (DNA): TGTGCCACCAGCGTCGTGCCGGGACAGGGTAACTATGGCTACACCTTC.

The rearrangement links TRBV11-3 to TRBJ2-5; 15 nucleotides match TRBD2. Per germline, CDR1 SGHNT and CDR2 YENEEA. The CDR3 sequence is 16 residues long. J lost 4 bases, V lost 4 bases, and 4 bases had no gene match. For the CDR3, the DNA is TGTGCCAGCAGCTCAGGACTAGCGGGGGGGCCAGAGACCCAGTACTTC. Translating gives CASSSGLAGGPETQYF. Drawing the rest from reference TRBV11-3 and TRBJ2-5, the complete variable domain is EAGVVQSPRYKIIEKKQPVAFWCNPISGHNTLYWYLQNLGQGPELLIRYENEEAVDDSQLPKDRFSAERLKGVDSTLKIQPAELGDSAVYLCASSSGLAGGPETQYFGPGTRLLVL.

This chain connects TRBV7-2 to TRBJ1-5, with D possibly being TRBD1 (6 bases). The CDR3 is 17 residues long. CDR1 and CDR2 (germline): SGHTA, FQGNSA. V lost 5 bases, J lost 0 bases, and 17 bases lay in between. CDR3 coding DNA: TGTGCCAGCAGCCCTAGGGGGGGGGAGAGTAGCAATCAGCCCCAGCATTTT. Its protein product is CASSPRGGESSNQPQHF. Based on the CDR3 plus reference TRBV7-2 and TRBJ1-5, the full variable domain is GAGVSQSPSNKVTEKGKDVELRCDPISGHTALYWYRQSLGQGLEFLIYFQGNSAPDKSGLPSDRFSAERTGGSVSTLTIQRTQQEDSAVYLCASSPRGGESSNQPQHFGDGTRLSIL.

This clone was seen a few times. The chain employs TRBV6-5 and TRBJ1-5, with 9 bases matching TRBD1. This CDR3 spans 14 amino acids. The junction had 11 bases not matched to a gene; V was cut back by 6 bases and J by 11 bases. The germline V gene encodes CDR1 MNHEY and CDR2 SVGAGI. Written as DNA, the CDR3 is TGTGCCAGCAGGTGGGGACAGGGTGGAATGGCCCAGCATTTT. Translated: CASRWGQGGMAQHF.

This clone was counted only a few times. The chain recombines TRBV18 with TRBJ2-1, with TRBD2 identical over 7 bases. The V segment lost 2 bases and the J segment 3 bases; nucleotides outside the gene matches: 4. The V gene's germline CDR1 is KGHSH and CDR2 LQKENI. The CDR3 is 15 residues long. CDR3 bases: TGTGCCAGCTCACCAATGGCGGGGGTCTACAATGAGCAGTTCTTC. Its translation is CASSPMAGVYNEQFF.

CDR3 DNA sequence: TGTGCCAGCAGCTTAGCATCGGGGGGAATGTACTTC. Its translation is CASSLASGGMYF. V gene TRBV7-2 combines with J gene TRBJ2-7, with 7 bases that match TRBD2. The CDR3 spans 12 residues. Losses at the gene ends were 0 bases for V and 12 bases for J; bases not matched to a gene: 5. Germline lookup yields CDR1 SGHTA and CDR2 FQGNSA.

The chain recombines TRBV7-2 with TRBJ2-1, with TRBD2 matching over 7 bases. The germline CDR1 and CDR2 sequences are SGHTA and FQGNSA. Unmatched junction bases numbered 4, after V lost 3 bases and J lost 2 bases. This CDR3 is built from 15 residues. CDR3 loop: CASSFTGTTYNEQFF. The CDR3 DNA reads TGTGCCAGCAGCTTCACCGGGACTACCTACAATGAGCAGTTCTTC.

This clone has a handful of counts. The chain uses TRBV30 and TRBJ1-4, with a tentative D call TRBD1 (5 bases). Germline assignment: CDR1 GTSNPN and CDR2 SVGIG (reference sequence). This CDR3 spans 13 amino acids. V lost 2 bases to trimming and J lost 7 bases, with 11 bases between them. The CDR3 nucleotides read TGTGCCTGGAGTTGGGGCGTCGTTGAAAAACTGTTTTTT. Translated, it gives CAWSWGVVEKLFF. The complete variable domain, with remaining parts taken from reference TRBV30 and TRBJ1-4, reads SQTIHQWPATLVQPVGSPLSLECTVEGTSNPNLYWYRQAAGRGLQLLFYSVGIGQISSEVPQNLSASRPQDRQFILSSKKLLLSDSGFYLCAWSWGVVEKLFFGSGTQLSVL.

The rearrangement links TRBV6-6 to TRBJ2-7; D perhaps matches TRBD1 (6 bases). The CDR3 runs 15 residues. The germline gives CDR1 MNHNY, CDR2 SVGAGI (reference sequence). V gave up 2 bases and J gave up 2 bases, with 13 bases separating them. The CDR3 region is CASSYGREGAYEQYF. CDR3 sequence (DNA): TGTGCCAGCAGTTACGGGCGCGAGGGGGCCTACGAGCAGTACTTC.

This clone has only a few counts. The V call is TRBV6-1, the J call TRBJ1-6; maybe TRBD1 (6 bases). The CDR3 length is 15 residues. Germline V CDR1 and CDR2: MNHNS, SASEGT. Trimming took off 4 bases at V and 6 bases at J, with 13 bases between the two ends. Here the CDR3 reads CASSVVDSFNSPLHF. CDR3 sequence (DNA): TGTGCCAGCAGTGTCGTGGACAGTTTTAATTCACCCCTCCACTTT.

The chain links TRBV27 to TRBJ2-3; 14 nucleotides match TRBD2. The V gene's germline CDR1 is MNHEY and CDR2 SMNVEV (reference sequence). This CDR3 region has 15 residues. With V trimmed by 7 bases and J by 5 bases, 5 bases remained unmatched. The CDR3 loop reads CASNLGLAGEDTQYF. In DNA, the CDR3 is TGTGCCAGCAACCTGGGACTAGCGGGAGAAGATACGCAGTATTTT.

The chain links TRBV5-5 to TRBJ2-5; perhaps TRBD2 as D (7 bases). Looked up from germline, CDR1 is SGHKS and CDR2 is YYEKEE (reference sequence). V lost 3 bases and J lost 5, with 14 bases in between. The CDR3 contains 14 residues. CDR3 nucleotides: TGTGCCAGCAGCTCCTGGGGGGGGCGGGAGACCCAGTACTTC. Its protein product is CASSSWGGRETQYF.

This clone was counted once. The chain carries TRBV5-1 and TRBJ2-2; 15 bases agree with TRBD2. Germline CDR1 is SGHRS and CDR2 is YFSETQ. J lost 6 bases, V lost 4 bases, and 4 bases had no gene match. CDR3 length: 16 amino acids. The CDR3 nucleotides are TGCGCCAGCAGCCCGTGGACTAGCGGGGGGGCCGGGGAGCTGTTTTTT. Translated: CASSPWTSGGAGELFF.